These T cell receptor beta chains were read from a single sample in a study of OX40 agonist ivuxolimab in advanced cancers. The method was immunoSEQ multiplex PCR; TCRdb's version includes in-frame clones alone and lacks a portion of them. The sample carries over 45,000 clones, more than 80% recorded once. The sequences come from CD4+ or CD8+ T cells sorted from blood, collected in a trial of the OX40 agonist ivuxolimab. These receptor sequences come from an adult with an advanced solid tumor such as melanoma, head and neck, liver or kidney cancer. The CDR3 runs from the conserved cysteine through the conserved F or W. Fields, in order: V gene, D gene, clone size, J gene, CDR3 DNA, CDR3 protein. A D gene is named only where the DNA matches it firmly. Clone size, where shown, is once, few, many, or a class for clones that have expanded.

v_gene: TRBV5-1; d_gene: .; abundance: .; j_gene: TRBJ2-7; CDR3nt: TGCGCCAGCAGCTCAGCGACCGAACCCTACGAGCAGTACTTC; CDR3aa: CASSSATEPYEQYF
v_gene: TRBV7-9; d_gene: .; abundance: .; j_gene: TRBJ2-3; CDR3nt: TGTGCCAGCAGCCTAGTACCGGTCTATACGCAGTATTTT; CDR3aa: CASSLVPVYTQYF
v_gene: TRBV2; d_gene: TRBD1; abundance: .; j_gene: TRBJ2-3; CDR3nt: TGTGCCAGCAGTCGGGACAGGGAAACAGATACGCAGTATTTT; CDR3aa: CASSRDRETDTQYF
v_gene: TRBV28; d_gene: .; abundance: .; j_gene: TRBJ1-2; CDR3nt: TGTGCCAGCACCCTCAGGGCCTCCTATGGCTACACCTTC; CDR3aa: CASTLRASYGYTF
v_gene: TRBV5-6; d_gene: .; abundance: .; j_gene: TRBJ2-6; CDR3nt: TGTGCCAGCAGCCTCTATGGATCTGGGGCCAACGTCCTGACTTTC; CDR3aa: CASSLYGSGANVLTF
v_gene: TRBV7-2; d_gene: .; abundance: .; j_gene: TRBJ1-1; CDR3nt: TGTGCCAGCAGCTTCTGGACCTCGGGGACTGAAGCTTTCTTT; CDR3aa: CASSFWTSGTEAFF
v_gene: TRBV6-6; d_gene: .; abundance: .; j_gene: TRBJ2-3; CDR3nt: TGTGCCAGCAGCTCCCCCGGGCGCAGCACAGATACGCAGTATTTT; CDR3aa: CASSSPGRSTDTQYF
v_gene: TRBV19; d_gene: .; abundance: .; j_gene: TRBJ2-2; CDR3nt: TGTGCCAGCAACTCCATCGGGGTGCCAAACACCGGGGAGCTGTTTTTT; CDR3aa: CASNSIGVPNTGELFF
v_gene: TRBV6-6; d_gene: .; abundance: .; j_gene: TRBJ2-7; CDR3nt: TGTGCCAGCAGGGCGGCCCCGGAGGTTGCGGAGCAGTACTTC; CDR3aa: CASRAAPEVAEQYF
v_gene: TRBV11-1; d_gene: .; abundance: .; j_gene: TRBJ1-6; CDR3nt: TGTGCCAGCAGCTTTAAAATGGATTCACCCCTCCACTTT; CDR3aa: CASSFKMDSPLHF
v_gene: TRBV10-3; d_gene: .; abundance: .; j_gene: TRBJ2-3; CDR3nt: TGTGCCATCAGTCAGGGATATACGCAGTATTTT; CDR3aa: CAISQGYTQYF
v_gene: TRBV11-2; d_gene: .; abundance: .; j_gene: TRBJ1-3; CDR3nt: TGTGCCAGCAGTTCGGACTCTTGGAACACCATATATTTT; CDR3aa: CASSSDSWNTIYF
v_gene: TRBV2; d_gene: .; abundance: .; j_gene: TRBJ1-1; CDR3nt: TGTGCCAGCAATGGAAGAATGAACACTGAAGCTTTCTTT; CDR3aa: CASNGRMNTEAFF
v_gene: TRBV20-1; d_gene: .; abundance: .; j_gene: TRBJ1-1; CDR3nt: TGCAGTGCACCATACAACACTGAAGCTTTCTTT; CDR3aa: CSAPYNTEAFF
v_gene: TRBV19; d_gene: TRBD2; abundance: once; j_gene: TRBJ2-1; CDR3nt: TGTGCCAGTAGTATAAGGCCTAGCGGGAGGGGGAATGAGCAGTTCTTC; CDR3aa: CASSIRPSGRGNEQFF
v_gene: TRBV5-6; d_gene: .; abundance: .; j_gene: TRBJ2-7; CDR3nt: TGTGCCAGCAGCTCCCTCACAGGACTCGGGGGCTACGAGCAGTACTTC; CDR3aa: CASSSLTGLGGYEQYF
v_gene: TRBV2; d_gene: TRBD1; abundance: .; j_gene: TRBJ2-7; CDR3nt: TGTGCCAGCAGTGCGGGACAGGGGCATGGTTACGAGCAGTACTTC; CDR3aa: CASSAGQGHGYEQYF
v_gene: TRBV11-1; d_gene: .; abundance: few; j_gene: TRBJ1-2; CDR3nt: TGTGCCAGCAGCTTAAGTGGTCTTTATGGCTACACCTTC; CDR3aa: CASSLSGLYGYTF